The 32 T cell receptor beta chains below were found in one sample sequenced in a study of Ad26.COV2.S vaccination and SARS-CoV-2 variants. Treatment in this sample: around 19 received Ad26.COV2.S at low or high dose, single or two shots; about 5 received placebo; per-sample allocation not given. Sampling was performed 63 days after the first vaccine or placebo injection. Using immunoSEQ multiplex PCR, the repertoire was profiled, and TCRdb retains in-frame clones only, with some absent. This table holds about 410,000 clones, roughly nine tenths found once. Material: peripheral blood, obtained in a trial of Ad26.COV2.S vaccine versus placebo. Receptor source: a person between 18 and 65 years old who received the Ad26.COV2.S COVID-19 vaccine or a placebo.

The J gene is TRBJ2-7, the V gene TRBV19, with D unclear. Germline CDR1 and CDR2: LNHDA and SQIVND (reference sequence). V lost 3 bases to trimming and J lost 7 bases, with 16 bases between them. The CDR3 is 14 residues long. The DNA for the CDR3 is TGTGCCAGTAGTATTCAGGTCTCTTCGTCGGAGCAGTACTTC. Residues: CASSIQVSSSEQYF.

This chain connects TRBV19 to TRBJ2-7; D is unclear. Germline V lookup: CDR1 LNHDA, CDR2 SQIVND (reference sequence). V gave up 10 bases and J gave up 5 bases, with 18 bases separating them. The CDR3 is made up of 13 amino acids. For the CDR3, the DNA is TGTGCCACCAAACGGCCAAATACCAACGAGCAGTACTTC. Translating it yields CATKRPNTNEQYF.

The V call is TRBV19, the J call TRBJ1-1; D unresolved. The germline V gene encodes CDR1 LNHDA and CDR2 SQIVND (reference sequence). The V end was cut by 0 bases, the J end by 4 bases, with 6 bases between. The CDR3 has 13 amino acids. The CDR3 loop reads CASSIEGITEAFF. The CDR3 DNA reads as TGTGCCAGTAGTATAGAGGGTATCACTGAAGCTTTCTTT.

V usage is TRBV27 and J usage is TRBJ2-3; TRBD2 matches at 7 bases. The CDR3 runs 16 residues. Germline CDR1 and CDR2: MNHEY and SMNVEV (reference sequence). V trimming: 5 bases; J trimming: 4 bases; junction bases outside the gene matches: 12. As DNA, the CDR3 is TGTGCCAGCAGTCCCCTATTCGGGGGGAAGGCAGATACGCAGTATTTT. Its protein product is CASSPLFGGKADTQYF.

This chain uses TRBV5-6 with TRBJ1-4; tentative D call: TRBD1 (6 bases). CDR1 SGHDT and CDR2 YYEEEE come from the germline V gene. This CDR3 has 15 residues. Trimming pared 0 bases from V and 7 bases from J, leaving 13 bases between. CDR3 in DNA: TGTGCCAGCAGCTTGGGACAGGTACTTGGTGAAAAACTGTTTTTT. Its protein product is CASSLGQVLGEKLFF.

This chain uses TRBV5-1 with TRBJ1-1, with D perhaps TRBD1 (6 bases). Germline assignment: CDR1 SGHRS and CDR2 YFSETQ. Trimming shortened V by 4 bases and J by 2 bases, and 12 bases separated the two germline ends. CDR3 length: 14 residues. The chain's CDR3 is CASSAVTGNTEAFF. The DNA of the CDR3 is TGCGCCAGCAGCGCGGTGACAGGTAACACTGAAGCTTTCTTT.

The chain combines TRBV29-1 with TRBJ1-2, with TRBD1 matching over 7 bases. The trim removed 6 bases at V and 8 bases at J, leaving 6 bases unmatched. The CDR3 is 11 amino acids. Per germline, CDR1 SQVTM and CDR2 ANQGSEA. This chain's CDR3 is CSVEQGKGYTF. The CDR3 region has the DNA TGCAGCGTCGAACAGGGGAAAGGCTACACCTTC.

V and J are TRBV2 and TRBJ1-6; D is unclear. V was clipped by 7 bases and J by 6 bases, with 13 bases between them. The length of the CDR3 is 14 residues. Per the germline V gene, CDR1 is SNHLY and CDR2 is FYNNEI. In nucleotides, the CDR3 is TGTGCCAGCATGTCCGGACCCAGTAATTCACCCCTCCACTTT. This sequence encodes CASMSGPSNSPLHF.

This chain joins TRBV27 and TRBJ1-2; tentatively, D is TRBD1 (6 bases). The CDR3 extends over 15 amino acids. Germline V lookup: CDR1 MNHEY, CDR2 SMNVEV (reference sequence). Trimming shortened V by 5 bases and J by 4 bases, and 17 bases separated the two germline ends. This CDR3 reads CASSAGEGDLYGYTF. The CDR3 DNA is TGTGCCAGCAGTGCAGGGGAGGGGGACCTCTATGGCTACACCTTC.

V gene TRBV18 combines with J gene TRBJ1-2; weak D call: TRBD1 (6 bases). Germline V gene data show CDR1 as KGHSH and CDR2 as LQKENI. The germline V and J ends were trimmed by 2 bases and 6 bases, with 10 bases remaining between them. This CDR3 is 13 amino acids long. The CDR3 sequence: CASSPLQGDGYTF. DNA for the CDR3: TGTGCCAGCTCACCATTACAGGGAGATGGCTACACCTTC. Using reference TRBV18 and TRBJ1-2 for the parts outside the CDR3, the full variable domain is NAGVMQNPRHLVRRRGQEARLRCSPMKGHSHVYWYRQLPEEGLKFMVYLQKENIIDESGMPKERFSAEFPKEGPSILRIQQVVRGDSAAYFCASSPLQGDGYTFGSGTRLTVV.

DNA of the CDR3: TGTGCCAGCAGCTTAGTGTGGGGGGCGGATCAGCCCCAGCATTTT. This encodes CASSLVWGADQPQHF. V gene TRBV7-2 combines with J gene TRBJ1-5, with TRBD1 as a possible D gene (6 bases). The CDR3 is made up of 15 amino acids. Germline assignment: CDR1 SGHTA and CDR2 FQGNSA. Between the trimmed V and J ends, which lost 1 base and 5 bases, there was a span of 12 bases.

The chain links TRBV27 to TRBJ2-1; D could derive from TRBD1 or TRBD2 (6 bases each). This CDR3 has 15 residues. V shed 4 bases and J shed 7 bases, with 17 bases lying between them. Germline V gene sequence: CDR1 MNHEY, CDR2 SMNVEV (reference sequence). The CDR3 sequence: CASSSRLVGGNEQFF. In DNA form, the CDR3 reads TGTGCCAGCAGTTCCCGACTAGTAGGGGGGAATGAGCAGTTCTTC.

The chain couples TRBV4-1 to TRBJ1-2; TRBD1 agrees at 12 bases. The V gene end was trimmed by 1 base and the J gene end by 6 bases; junction bases not matched to a gene: 18. Germline CDR1 and CDR2: MGHRA and YSYEKL. This CDR3 contains 20 residues. CDR3 in DNA: TGCGCCAGCAGCCAAGGATTGGGTGGTCGGCGGGACAGGGGGCGGAATGGCTACACCTTC. Amino acids: CASSQGLGGRRDRGRNGYTF.

The chain is built from TRBV29-1 and TRBJ1-1; D is ambiguous. V was cut by 3 bases and J by 0 bases, with 11 bases left in between. Germline V gene data show CDR1 as SQVTM and CDR2 as ANQGSEA. This CDR3 has 14 residues. The CDR3 region is CSVDWRQLNTEAFF. CDR3 DNA sequence: TGCAGCGTTGATTGGAGACAATTGAACACTGAAGCTTTCTTT.

V usage is TRBV5-6 and J usage is TRBJ2-2; no firm D call. Trimming removed 4 bases at V and 6 bases at J, with 4 bases between. CDR3 length: 11 amino acids. Germline lookup yields CDR1 SGHDT and CDR2 YYEEEE. CDR3 loop: CASSISGELFF. The CDR3 nucleotides are TGTGCCAGCAGCATTTCCGGGGAGCTGTTTTTT.

The gene calls are TRBV27 and TRBJ2-7, with TRBD1 matching 8 bases. V was clipped by 5 bases and J by 0 bases; unmatched bases: 21. The CDR3 has 20 residues. Germline CDR1 reads MNHEY; CDR2 reads SMNVEV (reference sequence). The CDR3 nucleotides are TGTGCCAGCAGTCTAAGTGGACAGGGACGGAACCAGTTAAGCTCCTACGAGCAGTACTTC. This translates into CASSLSGQGRNQLSSYEQYF.

With regard to this clone: The same CDR3 can be traced to other DNA sequences in this sample. The genes are TRBV7-2 and TRBJ2-5; 7 positions match TRBD2. The germline gives CDR1 SGHTA, CDR2 FQGNSA. V dropped 0 bases and J dropped 5; count of bases not matched to a gene: 0. There are 13 residues in the CDR3. Here the CDR3 DNA reads TGTGCCAGCAGCTTAGCGGGGGGGGAGACCCAGTACTTC. Its protein product is CASSLAGGETQYF.

This chain joins TRBV7-6 and TRBJ1-5; D ambiguous. The germline CDR1 and CDR2 sequences are SGHVS and FNYEAQ. The CDR3 has 16 amino acids. V was trimmed by 2 bases and J by 5 bases, leaving 16 bases between them. Here the CDR3 DNA reads TGTGCCAGCAGCTTATCCCCGGGATTTGGGGATCAGCCCCAGCATTTT. This sequence encodes CASSLSPGFGDQPQHF.

The chain couples TRBV5-1 to TRBJ1-1; D ambiguous. Trimming pared 3 bases from V and 1 base from J, leaving 10 bases between. The CDR3 runs to 14 residues. Germline CDR1 SGHRS, CDR2 YFSETQ. The CDR3 DNA reads as TGCGCCAGCAGCTACGGACCGACGAACACTGAAGCTTTCTTT. It is translated as CASSYGPTNTEAFF.

This sequence joins TRBV7-2 and TRBJ2-7, with TRBD1 identical over 8 bases. This CDR3 has 14 residues. Germline CDR1 is SGHTA and CDR2 is FQGNSA. With 8 bases clipped from V and 6 bases from J, the junction kept 12 bases outside the gene matches. CDR3 amino acids: CASSLGQARVEQYF. For the CDR3, the DNA is TGTGCCAGCTCCCTGGGACAGGCACGGGTCGAGCAGTACTTC.

V and J are TRBV28 and TRBJ1-2; 10 positions agree with TRBD1. V lost 4 bases and J lost 0; bases outside the gene matches: 11. CDR1 and CDR2 from the germline V gene are MDHEN and SYDVKM. This CDR3 has 18 amino acids. The CDR3 coding sequence is TGTGCCAGCAGTTCCATCCAGACAGGGGGCAGGGCTAACTATGGCTACACCTTC. Its protein product is CASSSIQTGGRANYGYTF.

Worth noting for this clone: This CDR3 is also generated by other DNA sequences in the sample. This chain uses TRBV18 with TRBJ2-3; unclear D gene. The CDR3 runs 14 residues. V was clipped by 3 bases and J by 6 bases, with 13 bases between them. Germline V gene data show CDR1 as KGHSH and CDR2 as LQKENI. CDR3 DNA: TGTGCCAGCTCACCCAGTGCGTCTCGGGATACGCAGTATTTT. Its translation is CASSPSASRDTQYF.

V gene TRBV12-3 or TRBV12-4 combines with J gene TRBJ2-7, with 7 nucleotides matching TRBD1. This CDR3 has 13 residues. The V gene end was trimmed by 5 bases and the J gene end by 6 bases; junction bases not matched to a gene: 7. The CDR3 loop is CASSLRQGREQYF. CDR3 coding DNA: TGTGCCAGCAGTCTGCGACAGGGCCGCGAGCAGTACTTC.

This chain uses TRBV19 with TRBJ1-4; 11 bases align to TRBD1. After removal of 8 bases from V and 0 bases from J, the junction contained 5 bases not matched to a gene. This CDR3 comprises 16 residues. Germline V gene lookup returns CDR1 LNHDA and CDR2 SQIVND (reference sequence). CDR3 in DNA: TGTGCCAGTCGGGACAGGGGGAGTGCAACTAATGAAAAACTGTTTTTT. Residues: CASRDRGSATNEKLFF.

The chain carries TRBV19 and TRBJ1-1; D is ambiguous. V shed 5 bases and J shed 3 bases, with 10 bases lying between them. The CDR3 extends over 13 amino acids. Per the germline V gene, CDR1 is LNHDA and CDR2 is SQIVND (reference sequence). The CDR3: CASSPQRDTEAFF. Written as DNA, the CDR3 is TGTGCCAGTAGTCCCCAGAGGGACACTGAAGCTTTCTTT.

The J gene is TRBJ1-1, the V gene TRBV18; possible D gene TRBD1, 5 bases. V lost 2 bases and J lost 0, with 10 bases in between. Germline lookup yields CDR1 KGHSH and CDR2 LQKENI. This CDR3 is built from 15 residues. CDR3 sequence reads: CASSPFDSLNTEAFF. The CDR3 DNA is TGTGCCAGCTCACCATTTGACAGCCTGAACACTGAAGCTTTCTTT.

A few counts support this clone. The chain carries TRBV13 and TRBJ1-1; 8 bases line up with TRBD1. The V gene end was trimmed by 5 bases and the J gene end by 5 bases; junction bases not matched to a gene: 4. CDR1 is PRHDT and CDR2 is FYEKMQ in the germline V gene (reference sequence). The CDR3 length is 13 residues. The CDR3 DNA reads as TGTGCCAGCAGCACATACAGGGGGACTGAAGCTTTCTTT. The encoded protein is CASSTYRGTEAFF.

This chain links TRBV6-1 with TRBJ2-1; the match to TRBD2 covers 14 bases. Germline CDR1 is MNHNS and CDR2 is SASEGT. The length of the CDR3 is 17 residues. V dropped 1 base and J dropped 4; count of bases not matched to a gene: 3. The CDR3 loop reads CASSEETSGGAYNEQFF. Written as DNA, the CDR3 is TGTGCCAGCAGTGAAGAGACTAGCGGGGGGGCGTACAATGAGCAGTTCTTC.

The chain links TRBV23-1 to TRBJ2-4; D is uncertain. TRBV23-1 belongs to the ORF category, with a function that is uncertain. The length of the CDR3 is 16 residues. With 4 bases removed from V and 0 bases from J, the gap between germline ends came to 13 bases. The CDR3 region is CASSRQNKLAKNIQYF. CDR3 sequence (DNA): TGCGCCAGCAGTCGGCAGAATAAGTTAGCCAAAAACATTCAGTACTTC.

The V and J genes are TRBV6-6 and TRBJ1-6, with D uncertain. The CDR3 is 12 amino acids. V was pared by 10 bases and J by 5 bases, with 9 bases between. CDR1 and CDR2 from the germline V gene are MNHNY and SVGAGI (reference sequence). The CDR3 sequence is CATREDNSPLHF. The CDR3 DNA sequence: TGTGCCACCCGGGAAGATAATTCACCCCTCCACTTT.

The V and J genes are TRBV10-3 and TRBJ1-2; possibly TRBD1 for D (5 bases). This CDR3 spans 13 amino acids. V lost 7 bases, J lost 1 base, and 10 bases lay in between. Germline CDR1 and CDR2: ENHRY and SYGVKD. Written as DNA, the CDR3 is TGTGCCATCACCAGGGAGGTTAACTATGGCTACACCTTC. Translation gives CAITREVNYGYTF.

The V call is TRBV7-8, the J call TRBJ2-1; possible D gene TRBD2, 6 bases. The CDR3 has 12 amino acids. Germline V gene lookup returns CDR1 SGHVS and CDR2 FQNEAQ. Between the trimmed V and J ends, which lost 7 bases and 7 bases, there was a span of 11 bases. As DNA, the CDR3 is TGTGCCAGCACCCTTCTAGCGAATGAGCAGTTCTTC. Amino acid sequence: CASTLLANEQFF.